The clone carrying this T cell receptor (beta chain) was counted many times. Its antigen is unknown. These data belong to a study of tumor and adjacent non-tumor tissue in lung cancer. Study-level information: The patients, some ten men and 5 women, were roughly 31 to 85 with stage I to III disease.

A modified ARM-PCR protocol with three rounds of nested PCR amplified TCRbeta. One entry per CDR3 protein results from TCRdb running MiXCR on the multiplex PCR reads. The sample holds about 76,000 distinct CDR3 sequences, 65% to 75% seen once. Trimming stripped 0 bases from V and 1 base from J, with 6 bases between. Germline CDR1 is MNHEY and CDR2 is SVGAGI. The CDR3 extends over 14 amino acids. Points from the study as a whole: Tumor tissue had significantly higher TCR diversity than normal lung.

This sample's RNA came from whole unsorted tissue. V gene TRBV6-5 combines with J gene TRBJ1-1; D is ambiguous. The clonotype was recovered from a woman aged 70 to 79 with non-small cell lung cancer. Sequenced input: lung tumor tissue. DNA for the CDR3: TGTGCCAGCAGTTACTCGACCTGGAACACTGAAGCTTTCTTT. Translated, it gives CASSYSTWNTEAFF.